This TCR beta chain emerged from a study of T cell repertoires in cytomegalovirus infection. In the case of this clonotype: The antigen is unknown.

CDR3 size: 18 residues. The germline CDR1 and CDR2 sequences are SEHNR and FQNEAQ (reference sequence). J gave up 0 bases and V 4 bases, and 12 bases lay outside the gene matches. Each CDR3 protein gets one entry after TCRdb re-called the reads with MiXCR. The top ten hold approximately 61% of the sample, which has tens of thousands of distinct CDR3 sequences, roughly 20% seen once. This clonotype was obtained from a human donor in good health (CMV status not recorded). Some clones in this sample may be carry-over from other donors' samples. The chain carries TRBV7-9 and TRBJ2-3; 8 bases agree with TRBD2. The source was CD8+ T cells from cultured PBMCs, collected from culture after CMV antigen stimulation. The CDR3 spells CASSSLRAGGPSTDTQYF. The CDR3 DNA follows: TGTGCCAGCAGCTCCCTCCGGGCGGGGGGCCCGAGCACAGATACGCAGTATTTT.